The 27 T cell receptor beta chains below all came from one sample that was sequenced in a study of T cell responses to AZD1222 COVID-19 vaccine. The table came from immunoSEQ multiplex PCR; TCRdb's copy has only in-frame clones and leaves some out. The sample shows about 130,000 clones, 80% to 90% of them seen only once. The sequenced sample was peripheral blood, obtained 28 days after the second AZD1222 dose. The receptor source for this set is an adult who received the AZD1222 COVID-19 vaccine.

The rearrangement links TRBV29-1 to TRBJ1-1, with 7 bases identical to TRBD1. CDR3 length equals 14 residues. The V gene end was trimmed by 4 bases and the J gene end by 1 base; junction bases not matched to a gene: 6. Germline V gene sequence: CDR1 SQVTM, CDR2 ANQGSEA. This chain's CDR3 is CSVAGWTGNTEAFF. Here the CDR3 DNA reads TGCAGCGTTGCCGGCTGGACAGGGAACACTGAAGCTTTCTTT. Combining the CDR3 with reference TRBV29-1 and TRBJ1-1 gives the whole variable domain SAVISQKPSRDICQRGTSLTIQCQVDSQVTMMFWYRQQPGQSLTLIATANQGSEATYESGFVIDKFPISRPNLTFSTLTVSNMSPEDSSIYLCSVAGWTGNTEAFFGQGTRLTVV.

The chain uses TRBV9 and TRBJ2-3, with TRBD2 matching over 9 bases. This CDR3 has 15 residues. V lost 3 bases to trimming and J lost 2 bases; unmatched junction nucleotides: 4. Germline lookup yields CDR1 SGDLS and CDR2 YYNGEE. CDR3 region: CASSATSGPTDTQYF. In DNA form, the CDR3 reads TGTGCCAGCAGCGCGACTAGCGGCCCCACAGATACGCAGTATTTT.

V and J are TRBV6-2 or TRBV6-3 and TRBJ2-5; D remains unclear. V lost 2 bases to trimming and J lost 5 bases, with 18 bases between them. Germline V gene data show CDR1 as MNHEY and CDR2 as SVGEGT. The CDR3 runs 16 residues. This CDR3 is CASSYRFLGQKETQYF. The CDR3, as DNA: TGTGCCAGCAGTTACCGCTTCCTGGGCCAGAAGGAGACCCAGTACTTC.

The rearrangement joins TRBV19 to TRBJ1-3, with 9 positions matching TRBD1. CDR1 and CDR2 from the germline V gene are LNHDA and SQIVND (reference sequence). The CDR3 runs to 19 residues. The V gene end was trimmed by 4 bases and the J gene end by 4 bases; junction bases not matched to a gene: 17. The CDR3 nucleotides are TGTGCCAGTAGTACGGGACAGGGTCTGGCGGCTGGTGGGGGAAACACCATATATTTT. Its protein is CASSTGQGLAAGGGNTIYF. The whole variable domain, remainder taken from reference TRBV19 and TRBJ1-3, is DGGITQSPKYLFRKEGQNVTLSCEQNLNHDAMYWYRQDPGQGLRLIYYSQIVNDFQKGDIAEGYSVSREKKESFPLTVTSAQKNPTAFYLCASSTGQGLAAGGGNTIYFGEGSWLTVV.

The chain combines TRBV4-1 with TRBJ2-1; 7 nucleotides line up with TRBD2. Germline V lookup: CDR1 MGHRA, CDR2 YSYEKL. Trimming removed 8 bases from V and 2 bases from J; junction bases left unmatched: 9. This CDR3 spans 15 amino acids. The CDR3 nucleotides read TGCGCCAGCCCTCCCCTAGCGGTACCCTACAATGAGCAGTTCTTC. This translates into CASPPLAVPYNEQFF.

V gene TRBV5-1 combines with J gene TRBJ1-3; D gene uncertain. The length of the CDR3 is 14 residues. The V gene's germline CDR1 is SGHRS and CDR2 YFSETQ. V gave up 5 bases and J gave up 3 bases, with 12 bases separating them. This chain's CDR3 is CASSEMDIGNTIYF. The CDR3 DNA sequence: TGCGCCAGCAGTGAGATGGATATTGGAAACACCATATATTTT.

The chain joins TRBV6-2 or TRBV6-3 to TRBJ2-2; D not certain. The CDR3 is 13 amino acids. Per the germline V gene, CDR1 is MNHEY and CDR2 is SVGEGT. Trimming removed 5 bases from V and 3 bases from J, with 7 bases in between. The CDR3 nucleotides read TGTGCCAGCAGTCAAGATTACACCGGGGAGCTGTTTTTT. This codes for CASSQDYTGELFF.

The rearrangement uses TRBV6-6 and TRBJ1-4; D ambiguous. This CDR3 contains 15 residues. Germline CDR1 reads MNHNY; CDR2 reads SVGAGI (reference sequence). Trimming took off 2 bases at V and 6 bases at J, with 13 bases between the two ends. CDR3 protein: CASSYGLGSYEKLFF. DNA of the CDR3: TGTGCCAGCAGTTACGGACTTGGCAGTTATGAAAAACTGTTTTTT.

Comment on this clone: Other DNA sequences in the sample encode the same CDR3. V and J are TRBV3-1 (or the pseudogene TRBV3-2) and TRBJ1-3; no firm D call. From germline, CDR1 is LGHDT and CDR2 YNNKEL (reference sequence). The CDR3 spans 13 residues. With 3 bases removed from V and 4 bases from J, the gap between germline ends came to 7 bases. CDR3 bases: TGTGCCAGCAGCCAGGCGCGGGGAAACACCATATATTTT. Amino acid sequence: CASSQARGNTIYF.

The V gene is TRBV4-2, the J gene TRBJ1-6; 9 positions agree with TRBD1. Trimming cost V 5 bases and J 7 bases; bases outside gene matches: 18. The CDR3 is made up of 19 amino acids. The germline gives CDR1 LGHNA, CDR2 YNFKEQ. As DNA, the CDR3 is TGTGCCAGCAGCAAGAGGGGGGGACAGGGAATGGGACCAAATTCACCCCTCCACTTT. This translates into CASSKRGGQGMGPNSPLHF.

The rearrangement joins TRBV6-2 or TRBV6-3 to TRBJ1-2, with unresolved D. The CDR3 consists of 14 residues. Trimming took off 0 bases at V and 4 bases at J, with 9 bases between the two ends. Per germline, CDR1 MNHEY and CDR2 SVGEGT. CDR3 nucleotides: TGTGCCAGCAGTTACTCGAAGCCCTCCTATGGCTACACCTTC. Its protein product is CASSYSKPSYGYTF.

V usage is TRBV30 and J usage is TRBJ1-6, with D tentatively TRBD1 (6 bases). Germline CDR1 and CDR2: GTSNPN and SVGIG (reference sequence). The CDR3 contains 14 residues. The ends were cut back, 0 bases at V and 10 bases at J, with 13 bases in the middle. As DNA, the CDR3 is TGTGCCTGGAGTGTCTCCAGGGGAGGATCACCCCTCCACTTT. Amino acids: CAWSVSRGGSPLHF.

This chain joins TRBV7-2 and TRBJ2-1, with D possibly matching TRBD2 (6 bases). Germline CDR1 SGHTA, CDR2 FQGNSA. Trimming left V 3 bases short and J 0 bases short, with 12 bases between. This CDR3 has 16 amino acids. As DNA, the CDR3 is TGTGCCAGCAGCTTGGGGACTTTCAGCTCCTACAATGAGCAGTTCTTC. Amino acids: CASSLGTFSSYNEQFF.

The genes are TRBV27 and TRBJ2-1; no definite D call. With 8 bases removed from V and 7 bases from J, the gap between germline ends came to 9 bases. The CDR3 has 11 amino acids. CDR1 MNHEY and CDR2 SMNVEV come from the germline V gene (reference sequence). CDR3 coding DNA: TGTGCCAGCGGGTTTAATAATGAGCAGTTCTTC. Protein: CASGFNNEQFF.

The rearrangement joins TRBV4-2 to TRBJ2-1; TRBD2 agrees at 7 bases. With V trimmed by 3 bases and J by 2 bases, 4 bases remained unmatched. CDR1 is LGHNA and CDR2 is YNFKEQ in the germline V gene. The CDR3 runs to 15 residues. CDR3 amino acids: CASSQGGSPYNEQFF. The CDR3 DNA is TGTGCCAGCAGCCAGGGCGGGAGTCCCTACAATGAGCAGTTCTTC.

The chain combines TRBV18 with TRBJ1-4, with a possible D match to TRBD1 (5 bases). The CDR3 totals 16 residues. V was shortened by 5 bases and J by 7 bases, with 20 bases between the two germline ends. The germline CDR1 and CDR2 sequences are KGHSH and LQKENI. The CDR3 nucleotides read TGTGCCAGCTCATTAAACGGCGGGGCGTTGGGTGAAAAACTGTTTTTT. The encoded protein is CASSLNGGALGEKLFF.

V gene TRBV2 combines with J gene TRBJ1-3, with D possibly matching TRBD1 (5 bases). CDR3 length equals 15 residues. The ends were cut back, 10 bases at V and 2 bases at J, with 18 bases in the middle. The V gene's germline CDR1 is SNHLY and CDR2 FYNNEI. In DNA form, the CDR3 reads TGTGCCACCTCCAGACAGCTCACTACTGGAAACACCATATATTTT. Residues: CATSRQLTTGNTIYF. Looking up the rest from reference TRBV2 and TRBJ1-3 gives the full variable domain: EPEVTQTPSHQVTQMGQEVILRCVPISNHLYFYWYRQILGQKVEFLVSFYNNEISEKSEIFDDQFSVERPDGSNFTLKIRSTKLEDSAMYFCATSRQLTTGNTIYFGEGSWLTVV.

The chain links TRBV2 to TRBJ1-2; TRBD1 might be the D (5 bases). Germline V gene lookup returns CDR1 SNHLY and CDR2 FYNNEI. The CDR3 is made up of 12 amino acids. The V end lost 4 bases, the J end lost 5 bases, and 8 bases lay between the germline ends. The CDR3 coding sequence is TGTGCCAGCAGTGGGGGGGGTTATGGCTACACCTTC. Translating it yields CASSGGGYGYTF.

For the CDR3, the DNA is TGTGCCAGCAGCGGACATGGACGGCCGAACACTGAAGCTTTCTTT. It yields the protein CASSGHGRPNTEAFF. The V gene is TRBV5-4, the J gene TRBJ1-1; D might be TRBD1 (5 bases). With 4 bases removed from V and 1 base from J, the gap between germline ends came to 14 bases. The CDR3 extends over 15 amino acids. CDR1 SGHNT and CDR2 YYREEE come from the germline V gene (reference sequence).

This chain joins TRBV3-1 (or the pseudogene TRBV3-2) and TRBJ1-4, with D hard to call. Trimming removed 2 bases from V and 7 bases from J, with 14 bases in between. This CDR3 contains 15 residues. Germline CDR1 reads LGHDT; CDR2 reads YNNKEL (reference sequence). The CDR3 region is CASSQSSGIGEKLFF. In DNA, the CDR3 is TGTGCCAGCAGCCAATCTTCGGGGATCGGTGAAAAACTGTTTTTT.

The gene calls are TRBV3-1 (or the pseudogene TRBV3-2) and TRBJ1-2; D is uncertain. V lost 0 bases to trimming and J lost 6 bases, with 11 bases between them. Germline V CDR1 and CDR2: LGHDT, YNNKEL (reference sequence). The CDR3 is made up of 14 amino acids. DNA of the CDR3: TGTGCCAGCAGCCAAGATCCGCAGTATGATGGCTACACCTTC. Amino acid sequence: CASSQDPQYDGYTF.

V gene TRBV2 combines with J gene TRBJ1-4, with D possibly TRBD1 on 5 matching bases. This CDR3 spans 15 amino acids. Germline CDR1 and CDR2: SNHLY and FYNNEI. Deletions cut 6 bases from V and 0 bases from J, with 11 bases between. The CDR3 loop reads CASRRDGPTNEKLFF. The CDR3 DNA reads TGTGCCAGCAGGAGGGACGGACCAACTAATGAAAAACTGTTTTTT.

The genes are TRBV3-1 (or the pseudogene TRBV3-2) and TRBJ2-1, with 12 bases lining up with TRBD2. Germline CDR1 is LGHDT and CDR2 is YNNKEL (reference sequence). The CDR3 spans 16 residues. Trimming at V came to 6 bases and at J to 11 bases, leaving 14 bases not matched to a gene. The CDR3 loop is CASSQLTSGRGEKQFF. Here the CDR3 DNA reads TGTGCCAGCAGTCAACTGACTAGCGGGAGAGGGGAAAAGCAGTTCTTC.

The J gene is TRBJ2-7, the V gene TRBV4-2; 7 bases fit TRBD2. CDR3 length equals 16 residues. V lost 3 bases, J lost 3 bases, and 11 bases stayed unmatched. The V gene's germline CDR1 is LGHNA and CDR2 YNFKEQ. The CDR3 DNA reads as TGTGCCAGCAGCCAGAGTCTAGCGGAAGAGGACTACGAGCAGTACTTC. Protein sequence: CASSQSLAEEDYEQYF.

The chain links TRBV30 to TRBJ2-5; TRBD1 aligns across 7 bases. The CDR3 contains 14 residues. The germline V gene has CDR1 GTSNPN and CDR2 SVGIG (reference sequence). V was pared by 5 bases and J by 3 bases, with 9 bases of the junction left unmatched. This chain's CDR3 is CAWGGQTKKETQYF. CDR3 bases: TGTGCCTGGGGGGGACAGACCAAAAAAGAGACCCAGTACTTC.

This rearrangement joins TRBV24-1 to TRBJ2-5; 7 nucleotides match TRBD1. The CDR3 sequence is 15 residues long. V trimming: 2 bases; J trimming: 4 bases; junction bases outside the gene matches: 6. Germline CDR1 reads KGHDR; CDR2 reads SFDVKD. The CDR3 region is CATSDSMRDRETQYF. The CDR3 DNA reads TGTGCCACCAGTGATTCCATGAGGGACAGAGAGACCCAGTACTTC.

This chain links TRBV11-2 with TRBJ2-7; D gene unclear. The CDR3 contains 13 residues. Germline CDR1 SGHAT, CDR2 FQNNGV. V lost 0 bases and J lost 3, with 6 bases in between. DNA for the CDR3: TGTGCCAGCAGCTTAGATATCGACTACGAGCAGTACTTC. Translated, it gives CASSLDIDYEQYF.